These T cell receptor beta chains were read from a single sample in a study of OX40 agonist ivuxolimab in advanced cancers. Clones were sequenced by immunoSEQ multiplex PCR, and TCRdb holds only the in-frame ones, with some missing. The sample contains roughly 63,000 clones, 85% to 90% of which appear only once. Sequenced here: CD4+ or CD8+ T cells sorted from blood, sampled in a trial of the OX40 agonist ivuxolimab. The receptors here all came from an adult with an advanced solid tumor such as melanoma, head and neck, liver or kidney cancer. Each CDR3 is given with its conserved first and last residue. The D gene is left open where the match is weak. Some rows have no size entry. The others give once, few or many, or a class for an expanded clone.

.	.	TRBV27	TRBJ2-5	TGTGCCAGCAAAAGCGAGATTCTGGGGCAAGAGACCCAGTACTTC	CASKSEILGQETQYF
.	once	TRBV15	TRBJ2-7	TGTGCCACCCGGCATTCCCGCTCCTACGAGCAGTACTTC	CATRHSRSYEQYF
.	.	TRBV28	TRBJ1-2	TGTGCCAGCAGTTTATCCCCTTATGGCTACACCTTC	CASSLSPYGYTF
.	.	TRBV27	TRBJ1-5	TGTGCCAGCAGCAAGGGAGGTCAGCCCCAGCATTTT	CASSKGGQPQHF
TRBD1	.	TRBV4-1	TRBJ2-7	TGCGCCAGCAGCCACCCCCTGACAGGGGGTGACGAGCAGTACTTC	CASSHPLTGGDEQYF
TRBD1	once	TRBV7-6	TRBJ2-7	TGTGCCAGCAGCTCTGGGGACAGTTCCTACGAGCAGTACTTC	CASSSGDSSYEQYF
.	.	TRBV10-3	TRBJ2-3	TGTGCCACCGCCCAAATTATCGGGGGGCCCCAATCTAGCACAGATACGCAGTATTTT	CATAQIIGGPQSSTDTQYF
TRBD2	once	TRBV19	TRBJ2-2	TGTGCCAGTAGTATAGCGGGGAGGGGAACCGGGGAGCTGTTTTTT	CASSIAGRGTGELFF
.	medium-sized	TRBV7-9	TRBJ1-2	TGTGCCAGCAGCCCCCCCAGGGACTATGGCTACACCTTC	CASSPPRDYGYTF
TRBD1	.	TRBV6-1	TRBJ2-6	TGTGCCAGCGAGACAGGGACTGGGGCCAACGTCCTGACTTTC	CASETGTGANVLTF
.	.	TRBV7-9	TRBJ2-7	TGTGCCAGCAGCCGCGGGATGGCCAGGGACTACGAGCAGTACTTC	CASSRGMARDYEQYF
.	.	TRBV16	TRBJ1-3	TGTGCCAGCAGCCAAGTTTCTGGAAACACCATATATTTT	CASSQVSGNTIYF
.	.	TRBV30	TRBJ1-4	TGTGCCTGGAGTGTAGTGCGGCAGGGTCAAGGGTGGGTATTGGAAAAACTGTTTTTT	CAWSVVRQGQGWVLEKLFF
.	.	TRBV5-6	TRBJ2-7	TGTGCCAGCAGCTTGGATTCGGGGGTACTCCGACAGGAGCAGTACTTC	CASSLDSGVLRQEQYF
.	.	TRBV7-6	TRBJ2-7	TGTGCCAGCAGCTTAATATCTCAGGAGACCTACGAGCAGTACTTC	CASSLISQETYEQYF
.	.	TRBV2	TRBJ1-3	TGTGCCAGCAGAGACTCTGGAAACACCATATATTTT	CASRDSGNTIYF
.	.	TRBV5-1	TRBJ1-2	TGCGCCAGCAGCGGGGAGGGAGGCCCTTATGGCTACACCTTC	CASSGEGGPYGYTF
TRBD2	.	TRBV27	TRBJ2-2	TGTGCCAGCAGTTGGGGACTAGCGGGGGCCGGGGAGCTGTTTTTT	CASSWGLAGAGELFF
.	once	TRBV10-2	TRBJ2-7	TGCGCCAGCAGTGAGTCCCCCACGGGCCTCGCTACCTACGAGCAGTACTTC	CASSESPTGLATYEQYF
.	.	TRBV28	TRBJ2-7	TGTGCCAGCAGCCCCGGCCCCTACGAGCAGTACTTC	CASSPGPYEQYF
.	.	TRBV30	TRBJ2-7	TGTGCCTGGAGTGAATGGGGTGGGGCCGAGCAGTACTTC	CAWSEWGGAEQYF
.	.	TRBV2	TRBJ2-4	TGTGCCAGCAGGGCCCTGCGGCCAAGCGGTGGCATTCAGTACTTC	CASRALRPSGGIQYF
TRBD2	.	TRBV13	TRBJ2-7	TGTGCCAGCAGCTTGGGCCTAGCGGGAACCTACGAGCAGTACTTC	CASSLGLAGTYEQYF
TRBD2	.	TRBV11-2	TRBJ2-7	TGTGCCAGCAGCCTCTACGGGCGGGAGAGTCCCGAGCAGTACTTC	CASSLYGRESPEQYF
TRBD1	.	TRBV19	TRBJ1-5	TGTGCCAGTAGCAACATCTTGACAGGGGGAAGCAATCAGCCCCAGCATTTT	CASSNILTGGSNQPQHF
.	.	TRBV27	TRBJ1-1	TGTGCCAGCAGTTTATCGTTGCAGGCGATGAACACTGAAGCTTTCTTT	CASSLSLQAMNTEAFF